The entry below gives a single T cell receptor (beta chain) sequence along with its context. The entry originates in a study of technical replicates of blood from a few donors. Method: immunoSEQ multiplex PCR; TCRdb's copy keeps in-frame clones and lacks some. The sample gives about 71,000 clones, 70% to 90% of which show up once; 4.6% is in the top ten. The V end was cut by 11 bases, the J end by 5 bases, with 21 bases between. Germline assignment: CDR1 MNHNY and CDR2 SVGAGI (reference sequence). This CDR3 region has 14 residues. V usage is TRBV6-6 and J usage is TRBJ1-1, with D hard to call. This receptor was identified in a human donor in good health. Some clones in this sample may be carry-over from other donors' samples. The sequencing sample was made of PBMCs. This chain's CDR3 is CAAFGRSGGTEAFF. The CDR3 nucleotides read TGTGCCGCCTTTGGGCGGTCTGGAGGGACTGAAGCTTTCTTT.